The 6 T cell receptor beta chains presented below share a single source sample, sequenced in a study of T cell responses to AZD1222 COVID-19 vaccine. The protocol was immunoSEQ multiplex PCR, while the TCRdb copy is restricted to in-frame clones and leaves out a portion. The repertoire holds about 160,000 clones, with 85% to 90% as singletons. The sample in question was peripheral blood, obtained on day 0 of AZD1222 vaccination. Source of these receptors: an adult in good health.

The chain carries TRBV21-1 and TRBJ2-5; the table names TRBD2, a call not compared with the DNA. TRBV21-1 is listed as a pseudogene. There are 17 residues in the CDR3. The CDR3 DNA is TGTGCCAGCAGCCCAGCGGGGGGGCCTTCCGTTCAAGAGACCCAGTACTTC. As protein: CASSPAGGPSVQETQYF.

V gene TRBV10-3 combines with J gene TRBJ1-5; D is possibly TRBD1 (5 bases). V was shortened by 2 bases and J by 4 bases, with 6 bases between the two germline ends. In germline, CDR1 is ENHRY, CDR2 SYGVKD. The CDR3 sequence is 13 residues long. The DNA for the CDR3 is TGTGCCATCAGTGAGGGGGCTAATCAGCCCCAGCATTTT. Protein product: CAISEGANQPQHF.

This rearrangement joins TRBV7-8 to TRBJ2-7; the match to TRBD2 covers 12 bases. Trimming removed 7 bases from V and 2 bases from J; junction bases left unmatched: 6. The CDR3 totals 15 residues. Germline assignment: CDR1 SGHVS and CDR2 FQNEAQ. In DNA form, the CDR3 reads TGTGCCAGCAAACAGACTAGCGGGGGCCCCTACGAGCAGTACTTC. Its protein is CASKQTSGGPYEQYF.

The chain employs TRBV6-1 and TRBJ2-7; D unclear. This CDR3 is 13 amino acids long. The germline V and J ends were trimmed by 0 bases and 3 bases, with 6 bases remaining between them. CDR1 and CDR2 from the germline V gene are MNHNS and SASEGT. The CDR3 loop is CASSEAISYEQYV. Here the CDR3 DNA reads TGTGCCAGCAGTGAAGCGATCAGCTACGAGCAGTACGTC.

The genes are TRBV5-4 and TRBJ2-2; no clear D. This CDR3 comprises 14 residues. Between the trimmed V and J ends, which lost 5 bases and 4 bases, there was a span of 12 bases. CDR1 SGHNT and CDR2 YYREEE come from the germline V gene (reference sequence). CDR3 in DNA: TGTGCCAGCAGTCTTGACACCTCCACCGGGGAGCTGTTTTTT. Amino acids: CASSLDTSTGELFF.

The chain is built from TRBV27 and TRBJ1-1, with D possibly TRBD1 on 5 matching bases. The CDR3 contains 14 residues. V lost 3 bases to trimming and J lost 4 bases, with 12 bases between them. From germline, CDR1 is MNHEY and CDR2 SMNVEV (reference sequence). The CDR3 sequence is CASSFSGPITEAFF. The DNA for the CDR3 is TGTGCCAGCAGTTTTTCGGGGCCGATCACTGAAGCTTTCTTT.